The source of this T cell receptor beta chain is a study of radiation and T cells in renal cell carcinoma (dated by TCRdb to about 2020). A note on the overall study: A total of some 51 samples underwent TCR beta sequencing, made up of some 26 tumors and about 27 peripheral blood samples. Across all 53 samples, under 5 million unique CDR3 nucleotide sequences, encoding 2,658,974 unique CDR3 amino acid sequences, were identified. Results the study describes overall, beyond this receptor: Compared with control tumors, irradiated tumors had a greater number of dominant CDR3 motifs, and these motifs made up a bigger portion of the repertoire. With a single-armed trial design, the study had no way to address how radiation dose or scheduling affects the TCR repertoire. Because only small tumor regions of around 1 g were available, intratumoral heterogeneity was not captured. TCR clonality was higher in irradiated tumors than in controls, as the top 100 clonotypes made up an average of roughly 54% of the repertoire in irradiated tumors compared with around 43% in nephrectomy-only tumors.

On this clone itself: The target of this receptor is not known. The sample holds no much larger clone one base away, and base qualities are not on file.

Spanning cysteine to phenylalanine, the CDR3 consists of 14 amino acids. Only CDR3 DNA remains: 42 bases, in frame from the first base. Based on the germline V gene, the CDR1 and CDR2 sequences are MNHGY and SVAAGI. The trim is 3 bases for V and 2 bases for J, with a gap of 11 bases between the germline ends. The immunoSEQ kit was used, according to the manufacturer's recommendations, to generate TCR beta libraries from genomic DNA. Library preparation used a first multiplex PCR with proprietary primers, then a second PCR adding unique barcodes, with bead cleanups after each round. Each sample batch included a kit-provided positive control reaction and a negative control reaction. The final libraries were assessed on an Agilent 4200 TapeStation D1000 ScreenTape, pooled by volume, and quantified by qPCR. Sequencing was performed on an Illumina NextSeq500 with a MidOutput 150-cycle cartridge, and 156 Read1 and 15 Index1 cycles were run with kit custom primers. The pooled library was loaded at around 1 pM with around 20% PhiX control spiked in. The paper's data handling went like this. Vendor-processed data were analyzed in R, with a clonotype defined as all T cells sharing the same CDR3 nucleotide sequence. In the clone abundance analyses, frequencies were normalized to the 10,000 most abundant clones in each sample. Public T cell clones, which averaged fewer than five per sample, were removed prior to analysis. Dominant motif analysis used ImmunoMap with the PAM10 matrix, gap penalty 30 and homology threshold 0.3; motifs with cumulative frequency at least 0.01 counted as dominant. Sourced from immuneACCESS, this table was stored by TCRdb with only in-frame sequences that have V and J called. A share of the clones is absent; for the studies checked, an unresolved V gene accounts for under half, and the remainder has no known explanation. V and J calls and clone size are as listed in that table; D and trimming were resolved from the DNA. Counted in this sample were 25,000 or so clones; around half of them appeared once. Less than 25% of the sample comes from the top ten.

This specimen's time point label, interpreted: tumor resected at nephrectomy. Interpreted using the paper, the treatment or condition label stands for: treatment-naive control, cytoreductive nephrectomy. Control tumors were obtained from treatment-naive renal cell carcinoma patients in whom cytoreductive nephrectomy was performed without prior radiation. Every patient had renal cell carcinoma of clear cell pathology. The control tumors sequenced for TCR were resected between about 2010 and 2015 from more than 9 males and several females whose median age was 57 years (range roughly 40 to 82). Tumor processing involved mechanical dissociation, digestion with collagenase/hyaluronidase at 37 degrees C, handling in gentleMACS C tubes, and storage in liquid nitrogen. The QIAamp DNA Blood Mini Kit (Qiagen) was used to prepare genomic DNA for TCR sequencing. The analyses included just those samples that passed every quality control check.

The chain uses TRBV6-9 and TRBJ2-7, with TRBD1 perhaps the D gene, on 6 matching bases. This receptor was identified in a human donor with renal cell carcinoma. This sample comprised tumor tissue, obtained from a patient whose treatment was nephrectomy without radiotherapy. The DNA sequence is as follows: TGTGCCAGCAGTTACTCGAGGACAGCCTACGAGCAGTACTTC. Its coded protein is CASSYSRTAYEQYF.